This T cell receptor (beta chain) was identified during a study of HIV-infected patients and healthy controls. Study in general: No general T-cell lymphocytopenia was present, and per-chain CDR3 totals resembled those of controls.

This CDR3 region has 13 residues. CDR1 is SNHLY and CDR2 is FYNNEI in the germline V gene. V shed 6 bases and J shed 2 bases, with 10 bases lying between them. In its sample, this clonotype was seen many times. cDNA was made from around 0.45 ug RNA using alpha and beta constant primers. Separate chain-specific third strand synthesis with multiplexing indices produced the alpha and beta libraries. TCRdb recomputed calls from the 5' RACE reads with MiXCR, one row per CDR3 protein. The table has roughly 18,000 distinct CDR3 sequences, 8.5% to 9% seen once. Follow-up blood was drawn about 14 weeks, roughly three months, after antiretroviral therapy began. Whole blood was used without fractionation, so all unsorted peripheral T cells were included.

The sequence came from an adult with HIV infection. Material: blood, obtained during antiretroviral therapy. This rearrangement joins TRBV2 to TRBJ1-1; D is undetermined. The CDR3 region has the DNA TGTGCCAGCAGAAATAAACCTAACACTGAAGCTTTCTTT. It codes for CASRNKPNTEAFF.